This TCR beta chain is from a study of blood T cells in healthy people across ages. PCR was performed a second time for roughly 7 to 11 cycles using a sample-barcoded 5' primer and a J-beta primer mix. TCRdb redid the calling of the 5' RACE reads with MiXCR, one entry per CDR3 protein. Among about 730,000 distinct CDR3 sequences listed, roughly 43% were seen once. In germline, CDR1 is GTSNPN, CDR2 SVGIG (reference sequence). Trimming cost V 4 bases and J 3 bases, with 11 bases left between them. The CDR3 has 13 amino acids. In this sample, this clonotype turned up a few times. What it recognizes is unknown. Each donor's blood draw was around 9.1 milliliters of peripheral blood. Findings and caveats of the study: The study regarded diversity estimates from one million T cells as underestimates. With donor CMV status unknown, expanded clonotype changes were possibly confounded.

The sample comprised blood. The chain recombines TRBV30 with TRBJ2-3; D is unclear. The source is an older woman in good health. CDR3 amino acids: CAWTVGGTDTQYF. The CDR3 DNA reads TGTGCCTGGACGGTGGGCGGAACAGATACGCAGTATTTT. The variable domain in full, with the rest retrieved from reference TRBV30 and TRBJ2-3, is SQTIHQWPATLVQPVGSPLSLECTVEGTSNPNLYWYRQAAGRGLQLLFYSVGIGQISSEVPQNLSASRPQDRQFILSSKKLLLSDSGFYLCAWTVGGTDTQYFGPGTRLTVL.